A selection of T cell receptor beta chains follows, all from one sample in a study of T-cell memory formation after mild COVID-19. Each CDR3 protein is one row after TCRdb ran MiXCR on the 5' RACE reads. The sample has about 180,000 distinct CDR3 sequences, around a sixth seen once. The sample consisted of PBMCs or a T cell subset sorted from them (not recorded which). The receptors derive from a man between 18 and 35 years old who had mild COVID-19 (a few samples of this study predate the infection). Cell type and time point are not known. CDR3s include the opening cysteine and the closing phenylalanine or tryptophan. The D gene is left open where the match is weak. Clone size is not always given. Where it is, it says once, few, many or a class for expanded clones.

D gene: TRBD1
V gene: TRBV4-1
J gene: TRBJ1-1
CDR3 length: 14
clone size: few
CDR3 DNA: TGCGCCAGCAGCCAACCCACAGGGGTTACTGAAGCTTTCTTT
CDR3 protein: CASSQPTGVTEAFF

D gene: -
V gene: TRBV4-3
J gene: TRBJ2-1
CDR3 length: 16
clone size: many
CDR3 DNA: TGCGCCAGCAGCTGGAGCCTAGTGACGGGGGCTGGTGAGCAGTTCTTC
CDR3 protein: CASSWSLVTGAGEQFF

D gene: TRBD2
V gene: TRBV5-1
J gene: TRBJ2-5
CDR3 length: 15
clone size: many
CDR3 DNA: TGCGCCAGCAGCTTGGGACTAGCGGGGGTAGAGACCCAGTACTTC
CDR3 protein: CASSLGLAGVETQYF

D gene: TRBD1
V gene: TRBV7-2
J gene: TRBJ2-2
CDR3 length: 16
clone size: few
CDR3 DNA: TGTGCCAGCAGCCTCCGACAGGGGGCCGGCACCGGGGAGCTGTTTTTT
CDR3 protein: CASSLRQGAGTGELFF

D gene: TRBD2
V gene: TRBV7-2
J gene: TRBJ2-7
CDR3 length: 13
clone size: few
CDR3 DNA: TGTGCCAGCAGCCAGCGGGGTGTCTACGAGCAGTACTTC
CDR3 protein: CASSQRGVYEQYF

D gene: -
V gene: TRBV12-3/TRBV12-4
J gene: TRBJ2-7
CDR3 length: 13
clone size: -
CDR3 DNA: TGTGCCAGCAGCCTCGGACGGTCCGACGAGCAGTACTTC
CDR3 protein: CASSLGRSDEQYF

D gene: -
V gene: TRBV27
J gene: TRBJ1-5
CDR3 length: 15
clone size: many
CDR3 DNA: TGTGCCAGCAGTTCGGGGCAGCCATCCTATCAGCCCCAGCATTTT
CDR3 protein: CASSSGQPSYQPQHF

D gene: -
V gene: TRBV11-2
J gene: TRBJ1-3
CDR3 length: 15
clone size: few
CDR3 DNA: TGTGCCAGCAGCTTCTTAGCGGTCGAAGGAAACACCATATATTTT
CDR3 protein: CASSFLAVEGNTIYF

D gene: -
V gene: TRBV5-5
J gene: TRBJ1-6
CDR3 length: 13
clone size: -
CDR3 DNA: TGTGCCAGCGGCTTGATGGATAATTCACCCCTCCACTTT
CDR3 protein: CASGLMDNSPLHF

D gene: TRBD1
V gene: TRBV7-2
J gene: TRBJ2-5
CDR3 length: 15
clone size: -
CDR3 DNA: TGTGCCAGCAGCATCCGGACAGGGGGAGGAGAGACCCAGTACTTC
CDR3 protein: CASSIRTGGGETQYF

D gene: -
V gene: TRBV15
J gene: TRBJ1-2
CDR3 length: 12
clone size: few
CDR3 DNA: TGTGCCACCAGCAGAGGCCCCCGCGGCTACACCTTC
CDR3 protein: CATSRGPRGYTF

D gene: -
V gene: TRBV20-1
J gene: TRBJ1-1
CDR3 length: 14
clone size: -
CDR3 DNA: TGCAGTGCTAGAAAGGGACCGAGTAACACTGAAGCTTTCTTT
CDR3 protein: CSARKGPSNTEAFF

D gene: TRBD2
V gene: TRBV4-2
J gene: TRBJ2-3
CDR3 length: 17
clone size: -
CDR3 DNA: TGTGCCAGCAGCCACCCCCTCGGGCGGGGGAACATAGATACGCAGTATTTT
CDR3 protein: CASSHPLGRGNIDTQYF

D gene: -
V gene: TRBV7-9
J gene: TRBJ2-6
CDR3 length: 18
clone size: -
CDR3 DNA: TGTGCCATCAGAGACTCCGGGACTGACAGCTCTGGGGCCAACGTCCTGACTTTC
CDR3 protein: CAIRDSGTDSSGANVLTF

D gene: TRBD1
V gene: TRBV7-2
J gene: TRBJ2-2
CDR3 length: 16
clone size: few
CDR3 DNA: TGTGCCAGCAGCTCTTACGGGACAGGGGTTTCCGGGGAGCTGTTTTTT
CDR3 protein: CASSSYGTGVSGELFF

D gene: -
V gene: TRBV7-2
J gene: TRBJ2-6
CDR3 length: 16
clone size: -
CDR3 DNA: TGTGCCAGCAGCTTAGGGGGGGCGTTCGGGGCCAACGTCCTGACTTTC
CDR3 protein: CASSLGGAFGANVLTF

D gene: TRBD1
V gene: TRBV4-1
J gene: TRBJ2-3
CDR3 length: 15
clone size: -
CDR3 DNA: TGCGCCAGTAGAAATGCCGGGACAGGGAGAGATACGCAGTATTTT
CDR3 protein: CASRNAGTGRDTQYF

D gene: -
V gene: TRBV7-2
J gene: TRBJ2-4
CDR3 length: 14
clone size: few
CDR3 DNA: TGTGCCAGCAGCTTAGCGGGACACCTCAACATTCAGTACTTC
CDR3 protein: CASSLAGHLNIQYF

D gene: -
V gene: TRBV2
J gene: TRBJ2-7
CDR3 length: 11
clone size: -
CDR3 DNA: TGTGCCAGCAGTGCTCCTCGAGAGCAGTACTTC
CDR3 protein: CASSAPREQYF

D gene: TRBD2
V gene: TRBV15
J gene: TRBJ2-3
CDR3 length: 16
clone size: -
CDR3 DNA: TGTGCCACCAGCAGAGCCGGGGCTAGCGGAACAGATACGCAGTATTTT
CDR3 protein: CATSRAGASGTDTQYF

D gene: -
V gene: TRBV3-1
J gene: TRBJ1-2
CDR3 length: 13
clone size: -
CDR3 DNA: TGTGCCAGCAGCCAAGAAGGGACCCATGGCTACACCTTC
CDR3 protein: CASSQEGTHGYTF

D gene: -
V gene: TRBV10-3
J gene: TRBJ1-1
CDR3 length: 14
clone size: few
CDR3 DNA: TGTGCCATCAGTTCAACCGCGGAGACTCCTGAAGCTTTCTTT
CDR3 protein: CAISSTAETPEAFF

D gene: -
V gene: TRBV7-2
J gene: TRBJ1-3
CDR3 length: 13
clone size: few
CDR3 DNA: TGTGCCAGCAGCTTAGCCCTCAGAAACACCATATATTTT
CDR3 protein: CASSLALRNTIYF

D gene: -
V gene: TRBV5-1
J gene: TRBJ2-2
CDR3 length: 15
clone size: -
CDR3 DNA: TGCGCCAGCAGCTTGTCTGCGACTAGTCCCGGGGAGCTGTTTTTT
CDR3 protein: CASSLSATSPGELFF